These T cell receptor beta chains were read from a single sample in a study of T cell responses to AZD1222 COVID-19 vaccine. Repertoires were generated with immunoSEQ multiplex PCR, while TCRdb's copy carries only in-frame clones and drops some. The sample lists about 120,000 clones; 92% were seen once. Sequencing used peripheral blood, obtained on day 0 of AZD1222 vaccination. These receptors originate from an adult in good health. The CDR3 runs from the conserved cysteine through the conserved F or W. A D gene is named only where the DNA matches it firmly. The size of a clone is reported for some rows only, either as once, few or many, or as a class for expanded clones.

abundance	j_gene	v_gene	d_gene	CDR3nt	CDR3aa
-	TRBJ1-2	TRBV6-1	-	TGTGCCAGCAGTGAAGCGCGAGCTAACTATGGCTACACCTTC	CASSEARANYGYTF
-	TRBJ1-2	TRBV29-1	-	TGCAGCGCCCTACAGGGTGCCTATGGCTACACCTTC	CSALQGAYGYTF
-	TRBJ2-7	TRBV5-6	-	TGTGCCAGCAGCTTCCAGGGATTCTCCTACGAGCAGTACTTC	CASSFQGFSYEQYF
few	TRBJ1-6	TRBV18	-	TGTGCCAGCTCACCACCTATTGGAGATTCACCCCTCCACTTT	CASSPPIGDSPLHF
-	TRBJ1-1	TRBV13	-	TGTGCCAGCAGCTTAGGGGTTGTTACTGAAGCTTTCTTT	CASSLGVVTEAFF
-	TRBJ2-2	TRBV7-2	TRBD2	TGTGCCAGCAGCTTAAATAATCGGGGGGTTACCACCGGGGAGCTGTTTTTT	CASSLNNRGVTTGELFF
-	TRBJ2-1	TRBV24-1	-	TGTGCCACCAGTGATAATGGCAAGTCCAATGAGCAGTTCTTC	CATSDNGKSNEQFF
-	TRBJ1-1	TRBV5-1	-	TGCGCCAGCAGCTCGGGGGGCGGGAGCACTGAAGCTTTCTTT	CASSSGGGSTEAFF
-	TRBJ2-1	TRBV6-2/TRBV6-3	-	TGTGCCAGCAGTTACGACCTGGGCCACCGAGGAGGTGAGCAGTTCTTC	CASSYDLGHRGGEQFF
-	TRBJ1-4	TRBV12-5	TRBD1	TGTGCTAGTGGCTCCGACAGGGGTGATGAAAAACTGTTTTTT	CASGSDRGDEKLFF
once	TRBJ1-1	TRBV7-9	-	TGTGCCAGCTTACCGACGCTGGCGATGAACACTGAAGCTTTCTTT	CASLPTLAMNTEAFF
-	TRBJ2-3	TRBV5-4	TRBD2	TGTGCCAGCAGCTTGAGCGGGGGAATTTTGGAAGATACGCAGTATTTT	CASSLSGGILEDTQYF
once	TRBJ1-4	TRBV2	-	TGTGCCAGCAGTTCAGGGCCTGCAACTAATGAAAAACTGTTTTTT	CASSSGPATNEKLFF
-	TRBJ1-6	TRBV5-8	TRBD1	TGTGCCACCCGCCGGACAGGGCTTTATAATTCACCCCTCCACTTT	CATRRTGLYNSPLHF
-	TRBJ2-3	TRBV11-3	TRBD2	TGTGCCAGCAGCTGGGGCGGGGGTTCGGGAGATACGCAGTATTTT	CASSWGGGSGDTQYF
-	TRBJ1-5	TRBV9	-	TGTGCCAGCAGCGGAGGAGATACCTCCCAGCCCCAGCATTTT	CASSGGDTSQPQHF
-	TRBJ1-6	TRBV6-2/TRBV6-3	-	TGTGCCAGCAGCTCTGCGGGGGTTATCAATTCACCCCTCCACTTT	CASSSAGVINSPLHF
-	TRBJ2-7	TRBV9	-	TGTGCCAGCAGCGTGCGAGGGGCCCCTCACGAGCAGTACTTC	CASSVRGAPHEQYF
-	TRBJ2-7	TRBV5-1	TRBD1	TGCGCCAGCAGCTTGGGCGTGGGACAGGGAGCCTACGAGCAGTACTTC	CASSLGVGQGAYEQYF
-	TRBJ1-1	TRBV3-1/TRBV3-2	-	TGTGCCAGCAGCCAAGATTTGGTGCGGAACACTGAAGCTTTCTTT	CASSQDLVRNTEAFF
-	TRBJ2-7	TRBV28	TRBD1	TGTGCCAGCACCTCGGACAGGTACCGCTACGAGCAGTACTTC	CASTSDRYRYEQYF
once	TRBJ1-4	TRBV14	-	TGTGCCAGCAGCCCCGGCGGGGGGATGACGTATCGGGAAAAACTGTTTTTT	CASSPGGGMTYREKLFF
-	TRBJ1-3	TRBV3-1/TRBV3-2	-	TGTGCCAGCAGCCAAAGAAGGGGCATCTCTGGAAACACCATATATTTT	CASSQRRGISGNTIYF
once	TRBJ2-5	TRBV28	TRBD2	TGTGCCAGCAAAGGGGGGGGCCCCCTAGCGGGAGTGGAGACCCAGTACTTC	CASKGGGPLAGVETQYF
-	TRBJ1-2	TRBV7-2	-	TGTGCCAGCAGCACCACCTCCGTGACCGCCTACTATGGCTACACCTTC	CASSTTSVTAYYGYTF
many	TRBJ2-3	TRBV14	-	TGTGCCAGCAGCCAAGATCCCGGGAAGACTAGCACAGATACGCAGTATTTT	CASSQDPGKTSTDTQYF
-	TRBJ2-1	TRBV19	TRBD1	TGTGCCAGTACCCCACAGGGGGCAAGGAATGAGCAGTTCTTC	CASTPQGARNEQFF
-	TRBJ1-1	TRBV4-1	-	TGCGCCAGCACCCTCCGCTTCGGAGGGATGAACACTGAAGCTTTCTTT	CASTLRFGGMNTEAFF
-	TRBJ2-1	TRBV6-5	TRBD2	TGTGCCAGTCTCCTGACGGGGGGGCCGAATGAGCAGTTCTTC	CASLLTGGPNEQFF
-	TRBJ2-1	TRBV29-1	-	TGCAGCGTCTCGGGTGACAATGAGCAGTTCTTC	CSVSGDNEQFF
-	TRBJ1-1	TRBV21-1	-	TGTGCCAGCGTCGTGGACAGGGTAAATGAAGCTTTCTTT	CASVVDRVNEAFF
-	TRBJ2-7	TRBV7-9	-	TGTGCCAGCAGCTTAGAGGGTTCCTCCTACGAGCAGTACTTC	CASSLEGSSYEQYF
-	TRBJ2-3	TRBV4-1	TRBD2	TGCGCCAGCAGCCAAGAATTAAGCGGGGGGGCCGATACGCAGTATTTT	CASSQELSGGADTQYF
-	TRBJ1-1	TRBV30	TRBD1	TGTGCCTGGAGTACAGGACAGGGGATCCCTGAAGCTTTCTTT	CAWSTGQGIPEAFF
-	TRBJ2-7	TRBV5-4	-	TGTGCCAGCAGTCCCGGGAGCCCGGAGCAGTACTTC	CASSPGSPEQYF
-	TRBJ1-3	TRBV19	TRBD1	TGTGCCAGTAGTCGGGACAGACCGAGCTCTGGAAACACCATATATTTT	CASSRDRPSSGNTIYF
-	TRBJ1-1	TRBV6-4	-	TGTGCCAGCAGTGACTCTGCAGGGCCGAACACTGAAGCTTTCTTT	CASSDSAGPNTEAFF
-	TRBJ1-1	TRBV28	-	TGTGCCAGCATTGTTCCACCCTCGAGAGCTTTCTTT	CASIVPPSRAFF
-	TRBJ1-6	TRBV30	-	TGTGCCTGGACCGGGAAAGGAAATTCACCCCTCCACTTT	CAWTGKGNSPLHF
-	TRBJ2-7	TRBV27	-	TGTGCCAGCAATGGCGGGATGACATACGAGCAGTACTTC	CASNGGMTYEQYF
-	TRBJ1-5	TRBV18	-	TGTGCCAGCTCACTCACAGGAACTAATCAGCCCCAGCATTTT	CASSLTGTNQPQHF
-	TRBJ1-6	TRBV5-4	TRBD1	TGTGCCAGCGGGACAGGGGGCCCAAGCTCCTATAATTCACCCCTCCACTTT	CASGTGGPSSYNSPLHF
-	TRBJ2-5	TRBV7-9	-	TGTGCCAGCAGCTCGAACAGGGTGGGATGGGAGACCCAGTACTTC	CASSSNRVGWETQYF
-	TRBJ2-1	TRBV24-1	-	TGTGCCACCAGTGATTTATACAATGAGCAGTTCTTC	CATSDLYNEQFF
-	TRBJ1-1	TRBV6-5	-	TGTGCCAGCAACGTCGGGAACACTGAAGCTTTCTTT	CASNVGNTEAFF
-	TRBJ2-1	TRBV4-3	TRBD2	TGCGCCAGCAGCCATGGGACTAGCGGATCCTACAATGAGCAGTTCTTC	CASSHGTSGSYNEQFF
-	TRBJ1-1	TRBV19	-	TGTGCCAGTAGTATAACAGGGTCGTCGACTGAAGCTTTCTTT	CASSITGSSTEAFF